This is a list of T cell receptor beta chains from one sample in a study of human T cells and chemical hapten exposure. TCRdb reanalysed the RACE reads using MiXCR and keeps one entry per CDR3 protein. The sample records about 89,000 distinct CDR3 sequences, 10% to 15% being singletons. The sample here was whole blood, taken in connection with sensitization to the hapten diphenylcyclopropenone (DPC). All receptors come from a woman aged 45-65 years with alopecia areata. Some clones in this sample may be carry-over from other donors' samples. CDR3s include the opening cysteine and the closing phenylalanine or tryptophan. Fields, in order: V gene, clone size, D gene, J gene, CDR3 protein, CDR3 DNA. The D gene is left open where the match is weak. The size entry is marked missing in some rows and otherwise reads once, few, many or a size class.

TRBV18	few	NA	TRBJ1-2	CASSPSGNYGYTF	TGTGCCAGCTCACCATCGGGGAACTATGGCTACACCTTC
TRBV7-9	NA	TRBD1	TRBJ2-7	CASSRQGSEQYF	TGTGCCAGCAGCCGACAGGGGTCTGAGCAGTACTTC
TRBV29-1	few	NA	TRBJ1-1	CSVGAANTEAFF	TGCAGCGTTGGCGCAGCTAACACTGAAGCTTTCTTT
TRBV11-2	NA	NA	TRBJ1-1	CASSFFTANTEAFF	TGTGCCAGCAGCTTTTTTACAGCGAACACTGAAGCTTTCTTT
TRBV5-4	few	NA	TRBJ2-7	CASSLGGGFYEQYF	TGTGCCAGCAGCTTGGGAGGTGGATTTTACGAGCAGTACTTC
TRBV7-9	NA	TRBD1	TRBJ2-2	CASSILPGTGANTGELFF	TGTGCCAGCAGCATCCTACCCGGGACAGGAGCGAACACCGGGGAGCTGTTTTTT
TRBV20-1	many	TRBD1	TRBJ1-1	CSASPGQGAGVGTEAFF	TGCAGTGCTAGCCCCGGACAGGGGGCGGGAGTGGGCACTGAAGCTTTCTTT
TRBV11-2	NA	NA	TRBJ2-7	CASSLTSSYEQYF	TGTGCCAGCAGCTTGACGAGCTCCTACGAGCAGTACTTC
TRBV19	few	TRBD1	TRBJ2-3	CASSIYRDSLTDTQYF	TGTGCCAGTAGTATTTACCGGGACAGCCTCACAGATACGCAGTATTTT
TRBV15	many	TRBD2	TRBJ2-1	CATSRVGSGSVSLYNEQFF	TGTGCCACCAGCAGAGTAGGTAGCGGGAGTGTATCCCTATACAATGAGCAGTTCTTC
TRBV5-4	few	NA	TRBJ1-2	CASSQGGGGVNGYTF	TGTGCCAGCAGCCAAGGTGGGGGGGGCGTGAATGGCTACACCTTC
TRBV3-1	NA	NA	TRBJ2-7	CASSHLATSYEQYF	TGTGCCAGCAGCCACTTGGCTACGTCCTACGAGCAGTACTTC
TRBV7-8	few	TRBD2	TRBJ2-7	CASSLATGTKRASYEQYF	TGTGCCAGCAGCTTAGCAACCGGGACTAAAAGAGCCTCCTACGAGCAGTACTTC
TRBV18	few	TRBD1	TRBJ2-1	CASSLKQGTYNEQFF	TGTGCCAGCTCCCTCAAACAGGGGACCTACAATGAGCAGTTCTTC
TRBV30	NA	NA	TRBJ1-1	CAWSVSNTEAFF	TGTGCCTGGAGTGTAAGTAACACTGAAGCTTTCTTT